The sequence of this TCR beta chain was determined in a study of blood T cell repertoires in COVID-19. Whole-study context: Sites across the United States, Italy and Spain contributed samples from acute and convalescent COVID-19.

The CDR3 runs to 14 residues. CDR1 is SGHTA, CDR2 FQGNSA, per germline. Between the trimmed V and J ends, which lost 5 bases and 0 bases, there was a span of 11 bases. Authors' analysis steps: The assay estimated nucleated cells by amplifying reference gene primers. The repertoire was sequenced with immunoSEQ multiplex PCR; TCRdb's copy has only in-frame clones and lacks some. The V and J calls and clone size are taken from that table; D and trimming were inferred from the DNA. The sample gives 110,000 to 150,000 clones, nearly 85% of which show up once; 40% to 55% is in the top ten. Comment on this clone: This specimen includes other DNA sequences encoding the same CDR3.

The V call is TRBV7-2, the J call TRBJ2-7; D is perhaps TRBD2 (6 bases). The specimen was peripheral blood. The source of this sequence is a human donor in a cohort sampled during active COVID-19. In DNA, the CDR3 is TGTGCCAGCAGCCCCGCCGGGGGCTCCTACGAGCAGTACGTC. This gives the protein CASSPAGGSYEQYV.